Following are 10 T cell receptor beta chains from one sample sequenced in a study of blood T cells in healthy people across ages. A sample-barcoded 5' primer and a J-beta primer mix were used in a second PCR of roughly 6 to 11 cycles. TCRdb fed the 5' RACE reads into MiXCR, producing one record per CDR3 protein. The profile covers around 1.5 million distinct CDR3 sequences, with approximately 59% appearing a single time and 6.5% to 8.5% taken by the ten largest. Input material: blood. Every receptor here comes from a man aged 18-30 years in good health.

This clonotype has more than one count but fewer than ten. The chain uses TRBV12-3 or TRBV12-4 and TRBJ2-7; 11 bases line up with TRBD2. V trimming: 5 bases; J trimming: 5 bases; junction bases outside the gene matches: 5. CDR3 length: 14 residues. The CDR3 DNA follows: TGTGCCAGCAGTCTCTTTAGCGGGGGGGACGAGCAGTACTTC. Amino acid sequence: CASSLFSGGDEQYF.

V usage is TRBV4-2 and J usage is TRBJ1-5, with no clear D. There are 18 residues in the CDR3. V lost 0 bases to trimming and J lost 0 bases, with 15 bases between them. Germline loops: CDR1 LGHNA, CDR2 YNFKEQ. CDR3 DNA: TGTGCCAGCAGCCAAGAAGTTGGCACCACGAGTAGCAATCAGCCCCAGCATTTT. Encoded protein: CASSQEVGTTSSNQPQHF.

The chain employs TRBV4-1 and TRBJ2-4, with D maybe TRBD1 (6 bases). Germline V lookup: CDR1 MGHRA, CDR2 YSYEKL. The CDR3 has 16 residues. V lost 2 bases and J lost 7, with 18 bases in between. DNA for the CDR3: TGCGCCAGCAGCCAATCCCTTGTGAGGGGGTGGAACATTCAGTACTTC. Amino acids: CASSQSLVRGWNIQYF.

This clonotype was observed many times. This may come from a read error, since a much larger clone is one base off. The gene calls are TRBV29-1 and TRBJ2-1; D is possibly TRBD2 (6 bases). Germline loops: CDR1 SQVTM, CDR2 ANQGSEA. Trimming shortened V by 4 bases and J by 9 bases, and 13 bases separated the two germline ends. The CDR3 spans 12 residues. CDR3 nucleotide sequence: TGCAGCGTTGGTCCAGCGGGCAGTGAGCAGTTCTTC. Protein sequence: CSVGPAGSEQFF.

This rearrangement joins TRBV10-3 to TRBJ2-1; 10 bases align to TRBD2. The germline V gene encodes CDR1 ENHRY and CDR2 SYGVKD. The V segment lost 2 bases and the J segment 10 bases; nucleotides outside the gene matches: 5. The CDR3 is 14 amino acids. The CDR3, as DNA: TGTGCCATCAGTGAGACTAGCGGGATTCCCGAGCAGTTCTTC. Translated, it gives CAISETSGIPEQFF.

The chain has TRBV6-5 and TRBJ2-6; unclear D gene. This CDR3 is 15 amino acids long. V shed 6 bases and J shed 8 bases, with 17 bases lying between them. Germline V CDR1 and CDR2: MNHEY, SVGAGI. The CDR3: CASSLGRATTNVLTF. The CDR3 bases are TGTGCCAGCAGCCTCGGTAGAGCCACGACCAACGTCCTGACTTTC.

The chain is built from TRBV20-1 and TRBJ2-5, with TRBD2 matching 7 bases. CDR1 and CDR2 (germline): DFQATT, SNEGSKA (reference sequence). After removal of 6 bases from V and 1 base from J, the junction contained 8 bases not matched to a gene. The length of the CDR3 is 14 residues. CDR3 in amino acids: CSATPGTIQETQYF. The CDR3 nucleotides are TGCAGTGCGACACCCGGGACTATCCAAGAGACCCAGTACTTC.

This chain joins TRBV2 and TRBJ1-2; D unresolved. CDR3 size: 14 residues. The V end was cut by 4 bases, the J end by 4 bases, with 13 bases between. Germline CDR1 is SNHLY and CDR2 is FYNNEI. DNA of the CDR3: TGTGCCAGCAGTGGAGAGGGTGTGAGCTATGGCTACACCTTC. As protein: CASSGEGVSYGYTF.

The chain is built from TRBV12-3 or TRBV12-4 and TRBJ1-2, with a possible D match to TRBD1 (6 bases). The CDR3 runs 11 residues. Trimming removed 5 bases from V and 7 bases from J, with 8 bases in between. CDR3 sequence: CASSTGPGYTF. The DNA of the CDR3 is TGTGCCAGCAGTACAGGGCCTGGCTACACCTTC.

This rearrangement joins TRBV7-2 to TRBJ1-1; D uncertain. The CDR3 has 16 residues. Germline CDR1 SGHTA, CDR2 FQGNSA. Trimming pared 0 bases from V and 2 bases from J, leaving 13 bases between. The CDR3 spells CASSLALAAINTEAFF. DNA for the CDR3: TGTGCCAGCAGCTTAGCGCTGGCGGCGATTAACACTGAAGCTTTCTTT. Drawing the rest from reference TRBV7-2 and TRBJ1-1, the complete variable domain is GAGVSQSPSNKVTEKGKDVELRCDPISGHTALYWYRQSLGQGLEFLIYFQGNSAPDKSGLPSDRFSAERTGGSVSTLTIQRTQQEDSAVYLCASSLALAAINTEAFFGQGTRLTVV.